Below are 17 T cell receptor beta chains sequenced from a single sample in a study of blood T cells in healthy people across ages. Alongside a J-beta primer mix, a sample-barcoded 5' primer served in a second PCR lasting about 6 to 12 cycles. TCRdb re-called the 5' RACE reads through MiXCR, storing one row per CDR3 protein. The sample holds more than 1.4 million distinct CDR3 sequences, approximately 40% seen once. Sequencing used blood. The receptor source for this set is a woman aged 18-30 years in good health.

This sequence joins TRBV5-1 and TRBJ2-7; weak D call: TRBD1 (5 bases). Trimming pared 0 bases from V and 3 bases from J, leaving 13 bases between. Germline V gene sequence: CDR1 SGHRS, CDR2 YFSETQ. The CDR3 length is 15 residues. CDR3 in amino acids: CASSLDVTAFYEQYF. Here the CDR3 DNA reads TGCGCCAGCAGCTTGGATGTGACAGCCTTCTACGAGCAGTACTTC.

The rearrangement uses TRBV10-3 and TRBJ2-1; TRBD2 agrees at 13 bases. The CDR3 has 16 amino acids. V shed 4 bases, J shed 5 bases, and the junction held 5 bases outside the gene matches. The germline V gene encodes CDR1 ENHRY and CDR2 SYGVKD. This CDR3 is CAISGLAGGLDNEQFF. The DNA for the CDR3 is TGTGCCATCAGTGGACTAGCGGGGGGACTAGACAATGAGCAGTTCTTC.

This clonotype was seen only once. One junction end does not reproduce the germline sequence, and a read error may be involved. The chain is built from TRBV10-3 and TRBJ2-6, with D perhaps matching TRBD1 or TRBD2 (6 bases each). CDR1 and CDR2 from the germline V gene are ENHRY and SYGVKD. The CDR3 sequence is 20 residues long. The CDR3 here is CAISEKGGLGAGSGANALTF. The CDR3 bases are TGTGCCATCAGTGAGAAAGGGGGACTTGGAGCCGGATCTGGGGCCAACGCCCTGACTTTC.

The rearrangement links TRBV5-1 to TRBJ2-3; maybe TRBD2 (6 bases). CDR3 length equals 16 residues. CDR1 and CDR2 from the germline V gene are SGHRS and YFSETQ. V gave up 4 bases and J gave up 2 bases, with 17 bases separating them. The CDR3 DNA reads TGCGCCAGCAGCGGCGGGGACTTTATTTTCACAGATACGCAGTATTTT. It specifies CASSGGDFIFTDTQYF.

This clonotype showed up just a few times. The chain joins TRBV12-3 or TRBV12-4 to TRBJ1-2; 8 bases are shared with TRBD1. The CDR3 sequence is 16 residues long. With 5 bases clipped from V and 4 bases from J, the junction kept 12 bases outside the gene matches. The CDR3 DNA sequence: TGTGCCAGCAGTCGCCCGTCGGACAGGGTTAGCTATGGCTACACCTTC. Its protein product is CASSRPSDRVSYGYTF.

This clonotype was counted between two and nine times. The chain uses TRBV10-2 and TRBJ2-1; no reliable D call. Trimming shortened V by 4 bases and J by 4 bases, and 14 bases separated the two germline ends. CDR1 WSHSY and CDR2 SAAADI come from the germline V gene. This CDR3 has 15 amino acids. CDR3 loop: CASSVVLFRYNEQFF. CDR3 DNA sequence: TGCGCCAGCAGTGTTGTTTTATTCAGATACAATGAGCAGTTCTTC.

The chain has TRBV18 and TRBJ1-4, with unresolved D. Germline V gives CDR1 KGHSH, CDR2 LQKENI. V shed 4 bases and J shed 2 bases, with 23 bases lying between them. The length of the CDR3 is 19 residues. DNA for the CDR3: TGTGCCAGCTCACGTCGTATAGTCGACGGCGATACTACTAATGAAAAACTGTTTTTT. Translation gives CASSRRIVDGDTTNEKLFF. The variable domain in full, completed from reference TRBV18 and TRBJ1-4, reads NAGVMQNPRHLVRRRGQEARLRCSPMKGHSHVYWYRQLPEEGLKFMVYLQKENIIDESGMPKERFSAEFPKEGPSILRIQQVVRGDSAAYFCASSRRIVDGDTTNEKLFFGSGTQLSVL.

There are a few counts of this clonotype. This chain joins TRBV12-3 or TRBV12-4 and TRBJ1-1; D remains unclear. This CDR3 has 13 amino acids. Deletions cut 4 bases from V and 8 bases from J, with 14 bases between. In DNA, the CDR3 is TGTGCCAGCAGTTCCCGGGGTGGAGTGGAAGCTTTCTTT. Its protein is CASSSRGGVEAFF.

Only a few counts were recorded for this clonotype. The rearrangement links TRBV29-1 to TRBJ1-1, with D perhaps matching TRBD1 (5 bases). V lost 7 bases, J lost 8 bases, and 14 bases lay in between. The CDR3 sequence is 11 residues long. Germline V CDR1 and CDR2: SQVTM, ANQGSEA. The CDR3 spells CSAPTGAEAFF. In DNA form, the CDR3 reads TGCAGCGCTCCTACTGGGGCGGAAGCTTTCTTT. The variable domain in full, completed from reference TRBV29-1 and TRBJ1-1, reads SAVISQKPSRDICQRGTSLTIQCQVDSQVTMMFWYRQQPGQSLTLIATANQGSEATYESGFVIDKFPISRPNLTFSTLTVSNMSPEDSSIYLCSAPTGAEAFFGQGTRLTVV.

This clonotype was recorded only once. The V gene is TRBV14, the J gene TRBJ1-6, with 8 bases lining up with TRBD1. CDR1 is SGHDN, CDR2 FVKESK, per germline. The CDR3 has 16 residues. The V gene end was trimmed by 3 bases and the J gene end by 4 bases; junction bases not matched to a gene: 5. CDR3 sequence reads: CASSQDGTGYNSPLHF. The CDR3 bases are TGTGCCAGCAGCCAGGATGGGACAGGATATAATTCACCCCTCCACTTT.

This clonotype was counted between two and nine times. The gene calls are TRBV29-1 and TRBJ2-7; 8 bases agree with TRBD1. Trimming at V came to 4 bases and at J to 11 bases, leaving 4 bases not matched to a gene. CDR3 length equals 10 residues. From germline, CDR1 is SQVTM and CDR2 ANQGSEA. CDR3 sequence reads: CSVGLDREYF. Here the CDR3 DNA reads TGCAGCGTTGGCCTGGACAGGGAGTACTTC.

The chain carries TRBV10-2 and TRBJ2-1; a possible D gene is TRBD2 (6 bases). The CDR3 spans 13 residues. Trimming took 1 base from V and 9 from J, leaving 10 bases between them. Germline lookup yields CDR1 WSHSY and CDR2 SAAADI. Here the CDR3 reads CASSELGGSEQFF. The DNA for the CDR3 is TGCGCCAGCAGTGAGTTGGGGGGATCTGAGCAGTTCTTC.

In this sample, this clonotype turned up a few times. The chain combines TRBV20-1 with TRBJ2-1, with unresolved D. The CDR3 runs 12 residues. The ends were cut back, 6 bases at V and 8 bases at J, with 14 bases in the middle. In germline, CDR1 is DFQATT, CDR2 SNEGSKA (reference sequence). The CDR3 nucleotides read TGCAGTGCAACCGATAGCTTCGATGAGCAGTTCTTC. Translated, it gives CSATDSFDEQFF.

The chain carries TRBV4-1 and TRBJ2-2, with 7 positions matching TRBD2. The CDR3 covers 18 residues. V gave up 0 bases and J gave up 4 bases; unmatched junction bases: 11. The germline gives CDR1 MGHRA, CDR2 YSYEKL. In DNA, the CDR3 is TGCGCCAGCAGCCAAGAGGGAGGGGCCTTTAGCGGCACCGGGGAGCTGTTTTTT. Translation: CASSQEGGAFSGTGELFF.

This clonotype came up many times. Sequence at one end of the junction differs from germline and may be a read error. The V and J genes are TRBV28 and TRBJ2-7; D is unresolved. In germline, CDR1 is MDHEN, CDR2 SYDVKM. CDR3 length: 11 amino acids. CDR3 amino acids: CASTGDYEQYF. Written as DNA, the CDR3 is TGCGCCAGCACCGGAGACTACGAGCAGTACTTC.

The V and J genes are TRBV13 and TRBJ2-4, with a possible D match to TRBD1 (5 bases). Trimming left V 2 bases short and J 0 bases short, with 14 bases between. Germline V gene lookup returns CDR1 PRHDT and CDR2 FYEKMQ (reference sequence). The CDR3 loop spans 17 amino acids. The CDR3 protein is CASSLSRQQLAKNIQYF. The CDR3 region has the DNA TGTGCCAGCAGCTTAAGCCGACAGCAACTAGCCAAAAACATTCAGTACTTC.

The genes are TRBV10-3 and TRBJ2-7; tentative D call: TRBD1 (5 bases). The J call may be incorrect, as the DNA end agrees better with TRBJ2-5. CDR1 is ENHRY, CDR2 SYGVKD, per germline. The CDR3 extends over 18 amino acids. The CDR3: CAISETGPKDSRAETQYF. The CDR3 coding sequence is TGTGCCATCAGTGAGACCGGGCCCAAAGACAGCCGAGCGGAGACCCAGTACTTC.